What follows are 3 T cell receptor beta chains derived from one specimen sequenced in a study of shared clonotypes between healthy human individuals. The data were produced by immunoSEQ multiplex PCR, yet TCRdb's version contains in-frame clones alone and is incomplete. The sample holds millions of clones, 85% to 95% seen once. The material sequenced was naive CD4+ T cells from PBMCs. Described subset: CD45RA+ positively selected. The source of these receptors is a man aged 18 to 30 in good health. Some clones in this sample may be carry-over from other donors' samples.

With respect to this clone: Other nucleotide sequences in the sample specify the same CDR3. The chain joins TRBV18 to TRBJ2-7; no firm D call. Trimming stripped 6 bases from V and 0 bases from J, with 6 bases between. Per the germline V gene, CDR1 is KGHSH and CDR2 is LQKENI. The CDR3 consists of 12 residues. In nucleotides, the CDR3 is TGTGCCAGCTCCCCGAGCTCCTACGAGCAGTACTTC. Translated, it gives CASSPSSYEQYF. The whole variable domain, remainder taken from reference TRBV18 and TRBJ2-7, is NAGVMQNPRHLVRRRGQEARLRCSPMKGHSHVYWYRQLPEEGLKFMVYLQKENIIDESGMPKERFSAEFPKEGPSILRIQQVVRGDSAAYFCASSPSSYEQYFGPGTRLTVT.

This chain links TRBV10-3 with TRBJ2-2; the D is unclear. There are 18 residues in the CDR3. CDR1 and CDR2 from the germline V gene are ENHRY and SYGVKD. V was cut by 0 bases and J by 0 bases, with 14 bases left in between. This chain's CDR3 is CAISESSFSRTNTGELFF. CDR3 DNA: TGTGCCATCAGTGAGTCATCCTTCAGCAGAACGAACACCGGGGAGCTGTTTTTT.

Turning to this clone: This CDR3 is also generated by other DNA sequences in the sample. The chain has TRBV5-1 and TRBJ2-7, with D perhaps assigned TRBD1 or TRBD2 (5 bases each). Germline V gene sequence: CDR1 SGHRS, CDR2 YFSETQ. V was shortened by 4 bases and J by 4 bases, with 18 bases between the two germline ends. This CDR3 has 15 residues. CDR3 in amino acids: CASSPGGQGPYEQYF. CDR3 coding DNA: TGCGCCAGCAGCCCTGGCGGGCAGGGCCCTTACGAGCAGTACTTC.